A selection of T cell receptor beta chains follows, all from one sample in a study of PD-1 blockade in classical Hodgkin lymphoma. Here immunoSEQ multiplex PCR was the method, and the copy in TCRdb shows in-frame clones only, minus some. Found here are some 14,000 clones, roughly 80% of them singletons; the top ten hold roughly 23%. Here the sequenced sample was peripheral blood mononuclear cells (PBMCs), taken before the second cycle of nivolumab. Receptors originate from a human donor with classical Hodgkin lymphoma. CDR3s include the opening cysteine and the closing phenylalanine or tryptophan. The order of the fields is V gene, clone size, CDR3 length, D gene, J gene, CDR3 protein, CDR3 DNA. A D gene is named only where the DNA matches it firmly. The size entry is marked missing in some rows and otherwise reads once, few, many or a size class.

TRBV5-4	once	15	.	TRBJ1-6	CASSSWAVYNSPLHF	TGTGCCAGCAGCTCCTGGGCAGTTTATAATTCACCCCTCCACTTT
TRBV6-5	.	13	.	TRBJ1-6	CASSYRVLSPLHF	TGTGCCAGCAGTTACAGAGTGCTCTCACCCCTCCACTTT
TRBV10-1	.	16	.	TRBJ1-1	CASSESRYRKNTEAFF	TGCGCCAGCAGTGAGTCACGCTACAGGAAGAACACTGAAGCTTTCTTT
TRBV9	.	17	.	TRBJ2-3	CASSPHKFGVSADTQYF	TGTGCCAGCAGCCCCCACAAATTCGGGGTATCGGCAGATACGCAGTATTTT
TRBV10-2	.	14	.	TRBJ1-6	CASSEDGLNSPLHF	TGCGCCAGCAGTGAGGACGGGTTAAATTCACCCCTCCACTTT
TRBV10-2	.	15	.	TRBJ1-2	CASRETTGFVYGYTF	TGCGCCAGCCGAGAAACAACAGGGTTTGTCTATGGCTACACCTTC
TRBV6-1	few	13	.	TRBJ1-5	CASSEQGYQPQHF	TGTGCCAGCAGTGAACAGGGTTATCAGCCCCAGCATTTT
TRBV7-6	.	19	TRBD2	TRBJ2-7	CASSLAPRLAGGTQSEQYF	TGTGCCAGCAGCTTAGCCCCTAGACTAGCGGGTGGGACACAGAGTGAGCAGTACTTC
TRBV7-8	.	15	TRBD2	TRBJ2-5	CASSSSGGAQETQYF	TGTGCCAGCAGCTCTAGCGGGGGGGCCCAGGAGACCCAGTACTTC
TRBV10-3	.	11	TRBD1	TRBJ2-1	CAIRGTGTQFF	TGTGCCATCAGAGGGACAGGGACGCAGTTCTTC
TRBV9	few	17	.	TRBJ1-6	CASSVEGRVSYNSPLHF	TGTGCCAGCAGCGTAGAAGGGAGGGTCTCCTATAATTCACCCCTCCACTTT
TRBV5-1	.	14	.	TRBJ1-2	CASSLVEAGRGYTF	TGCGCCAGCAGCTTGGTAGAGGCAGGGCGAGGCTACACCTTC
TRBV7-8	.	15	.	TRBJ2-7	CASSLYDGGLGEQYF	TGTGCCAGCAGCTTATACGATGGGGGCTTGGGAGAGCAGTACTTC
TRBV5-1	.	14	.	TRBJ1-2	CASGLDLTGGGYTF	TGCGCCAGCGGCCTGGACCTAACCGGGGGTGGCTACACCTTC
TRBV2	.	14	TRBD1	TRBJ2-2	CASKGQGDTGELFF	TGTGCCAGCAAAGGACAGGGAGACACCGGGGAGCTGTTTTTT
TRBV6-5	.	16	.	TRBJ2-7	CASSLADSRLSYEQYF	TGTGCCAGCAGTTTAGCGGACAGCCGCCTCTCCTACGAGCAGTACTTC
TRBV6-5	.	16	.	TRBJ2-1	CASSYRAMSSYNEQFF	TGTGCCAGCAGTTACCGGGCCATGAGCTCCTACAATGAGCAGTTCTTC
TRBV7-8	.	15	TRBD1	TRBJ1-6	CASSWDRGYNSPLHF	TGTGCCAGCAGCTGGGACAGGGGATACAATTCACCCCTCCACTTT
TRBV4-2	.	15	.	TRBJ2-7	CASSQAAGPSYEQYF	TGTGCCAGCAGCCAAGCTGCAGGCCCATCCTACGAGCAGTACTTC
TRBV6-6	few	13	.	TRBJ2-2	CASRMTPTGELFF	TGTGCCAGCAGGATGACCCCCACCGGGGAGCTGTTTTTT
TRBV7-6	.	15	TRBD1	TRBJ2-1	CASSPGTGGRNEQFF	TGTGCCAGCAGCCCCGGGACAGGGGGGCGGAATGAGCAGTTCTTC
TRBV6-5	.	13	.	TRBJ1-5	CASSEEGLQPQHF	TGTGCCAGCAGTGAAGAGGGGTTACAGCCCCAGCATTTT
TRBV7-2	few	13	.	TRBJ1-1	CASSFFWVPEAFF	TGTGCCAGCAGCTTTTTCTGGGTCCCTGAAGCTTTCTTT
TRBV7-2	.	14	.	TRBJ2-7	CASTPVRGDYEQYF	TGTGCCAGCACCCCGGTCAGGGGCGACTACGAGCAGTACTTC
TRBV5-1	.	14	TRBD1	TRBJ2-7	CASSFSGTAYEQYF	TGCGCCAGCAGCTTCTCCGGGACAGCCTACGAGCAGTACTTC
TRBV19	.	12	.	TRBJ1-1	CASNAGSTEAFF	TGTGCCAGTAATGCAGGGAGCACTGAAGCTTTCTTT
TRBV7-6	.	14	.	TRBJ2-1	CARRSEYGFNEQFF	TGTGCCCGAAGGAGTGAGTATGGGTTCAATGAGCAGTTCTTC
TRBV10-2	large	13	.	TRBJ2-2	CASSWQSTGELFF	TGCGCCAGCAGTTGGCAGAGCACCGGGGAGCTGTTTTTT
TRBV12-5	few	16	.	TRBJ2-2	CASGLVETVNTGELFF	TGTGCTAGTGGTTTGGTGGAGACGGTAAACACCGGGGAGCTGTTTTTT
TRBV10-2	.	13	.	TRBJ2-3	CASRTPNTDTQYF	TGCGCCAGCAGAACGCCGAACACAGATACGCAGTATTTT
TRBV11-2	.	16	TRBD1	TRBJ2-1	CASSFRGGLSYNEQFF	TGTGCCAGCAGCTTCCGAGGGGGCCTCTCCTACAATGAGCAGTTCTTC
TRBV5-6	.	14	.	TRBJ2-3	CASSLGGAGDTQYF	TGTGCCAGCAGCTTGGGGGGTGCCGGGGATACGCAGTATTTT
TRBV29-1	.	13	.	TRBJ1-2	CSVVEAMGYGYTF	TGCAGCGTTGTCGAGGCAATGGGCTATGGCTACACCTTC
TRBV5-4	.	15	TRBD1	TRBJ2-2	CASSVGQRNAGELFF	TGTGCCAGCAGCGTGGGACAGCGTAACGCCGGGGAGCTGTTTTTT
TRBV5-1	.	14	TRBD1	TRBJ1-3	CASSFSQGVSTIYF	TGCGCCAGCAGCTTCAGTCAGGGGGTGAGCACCATATATTTT
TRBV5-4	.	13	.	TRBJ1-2	CASSLEDNYGYTF	TGTGCCAGCAGCTTGGAGGACAACTATGGCTACACCTTC
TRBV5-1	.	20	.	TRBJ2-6	CASRHLEGTHKHSGANVLTF	TGCGCCAGCAGGCACCTCGAGGGGACACATAAACACTCTGGGGCCAACGTCCTGACTTTC
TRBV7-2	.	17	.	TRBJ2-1	CASSDTRRKSSYNEQFF	TGTGCCAGCAGCGATACCAGACGGAAGAGCTCCTACAATGAGCAGTTCTTC
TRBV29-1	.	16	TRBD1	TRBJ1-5	CSKLPLQGYSNQPQHF	TGCAGCAAGCTACCCTTACAGGGGTACAGCAATCAGCCCCAGCATTTT